The 18 T cell receptor beta chains listed next were all sequenced from one sample in a study of spatial heterogeneity in lung cancer. Antigens for these TCRs are unknown. Time point of the sample: sample taken at primary tumor resection. Whole-study findings and limits: Tumors with more nonsynonymous mutations had more expanded intratumoral alpha and beta TCRs.

TCRdb passed the 5' RACE reads through MiXCR, listing each CDR3 protein once. This sample carries 100,000 to 110,000 distinct CDR3 sequences, approximately 4.7% of them seen once, and the ten largest clones take 20% to 25%. The sequenced sample was lung tumor tissue, obtained at surgery. These TCRs come from a male donor with early-stage non-small cell lung cancer.

This clonotype has at least ten counts. V usage is TRBV7-6 and J usage is TRBJ1-4; D is uncertain. Germline V lookup: CDR1 SGHVS, CDR2 FNYEAQ. The V and J ends lost 5 bases and 2 bases respectively, with 9 bases between them. The CDR3 loop spans 14 amino acids. CDR3 nucleotide sequence: TGTGCCAGCAGCCTCGGAGGGACTAATGAAAAACTGTTTTTT. It translates to CASSLGGTNEKLFF.

This clonotype was detected ten times or more. J is TRBJ2-1 and V is TRBV5-1; TRBD2 is a possible D gene (5 bases). Trimming shortened V by 7 bases and J by 8 bases, and 22 bases separated the two germline ends. The germline gives CDR1 SGHRS, CDR2 YFSETQ. This CDR3 is 15 amino acids long. CDR3 amino acids: CASHLGRRTFDEQFF. The CDR3 bases are TGCGCCAGCCACTTGGGAAGGAGGACGTTCGATGAGCAGTTCTTC.

At least ten counts were recorded for this clonotype. The chain uses TRBV29-1 and TRBJ2-2, with D perhaps TRBD2 (5 bases). Germline V CDR1 and CDR2: SQVTM, ANQGSEA. Deletions cut 6 bases from V and 7 bases from J, with 12 bases between. CDR3 length equals 12 residues. This CDR3 is CSVEGRSGELFF. The CDR3, as DNA: TGCAGCGTCGAGGGTCGGAGCGGGGAGCTGTTTTTT.

This clonotype was seen only a few times. J is TRBJ1-5 and V is TRBV28; no clear D. Trimming removed 6 bases at V and 2 bases at J, with 11 bases between. CDR3 size: 14 residues. The germline CDR1 and CDR2 sequences are MDHEN and SYDVKM. CDR3: CASSQPEGNQPQHF. The CDR3 region has the DNA TGTGCCAGCAGCCAACCAGAAGGCAATCAGCCCCAGCATTTT.

This clonotype has only a few counts. The genes are TRBV28 and TRBJ1-4; tentative D call: TRBD1 (5 bases). This CDR3 spans 12 amino acids. Germline V gene lookup returns CDR1 MDHEN and CDR2 SYDVKM. Written as DNA, the CDR3 is TGTGGGGCTGGCAGGGTTAATGAAAAACTGTTTTTT. It yields the protein CGAGRVNEKLFF. The full variable domain, its missing parts supplied by reference TRBV28 and TRBJ1-4, is DVKVTQSSRYLVKRTGEKVFLECVQDMDHENMFWYRQDPGLGLRLIYFSYDVKMKEKGDIPEGYSVSREKKERFSLILESASTNQTSMYLCGAGRVNEKLFFGSGTQLSVL.

With respect to this clonotype: Relative to the germline gene, one junction end is altered; a read error may explain this. The chain is built from TRBV7-7 and TRBJ2-1; 10 bases align to TRBD2. Germline-derived CDR1 and CDR2 are SSHAT and FNYEAQ (reference sequence). This CDR3 comprises 16 residues. CDR3 loop: CASSRVESGRGHEQFF. The CDR3 nucleotides read TGTGCTAGCAGCCGAGTGGAGAGCGGGAGGGGCCATGAGCAGTTCTTC.

This clonotype was recorded many times. The V call is TRBV28, the J call TRBJ2-1; D not certain. V lost 4 bases and J 5 bases, leaving 9 bases between the germline ends. The germline CDR1 and CDR2 sequences are MDHEN and SYDVKM. The CDR3 extends over 13 amino acids. CDR3 loop: CASSWAGDNEQFF. CDR3 nucleotides: TGTGCCAGCAGTTGGGCAGGAGACAATGAGCAGTTCTTC.

There are many counts of this clonotype. The rearrangement links TRBV12-3 or TRBV12-4 to TRBJ1-6; D call uncertain. Trimming shortened V by 7 bases and J by 12 bases, and 16 bases separated the two germline ends. The CDR3 has 13 amino acids. CDR3 region: CASTFLYQGPLHF. CDR3 DNA sequence: TGTGCCAGCACCTTTTTATATCAAGGACCCCTCCACTTT.

This clonotype was recorded many times. V usage is TRBV20-1 and J usage is TRBJ1-5; D perhaps matches TRBD1 (5 bases). Germline values: CDR1 DFQATT, CDR2 SNEGSKA (reference sequence). Trimming took 6 bases from V and 7 from J, leaving 16 bases between them. This CDR3 has 13 amino acids. CDR3 DNA: TGCAGTGCCATGCCAGGGAATGGCCAGCCCCAGCATTTT. Translating it yields CSAMPGNGQPQHF.

This clonotype was counted at least ten times. V gene TRBV28 combines with J gene TRBJ2-7; D is ambiguous. Trimming cost V 3 bases and J 5 bases, with 14 bases left between them. The CDR3 loop spans 14 amino acids. CDR1 and CDR2 from the germline V gene are MDHEN and SYDVKM. In nucleotides, the CDR3 is TGTGCCAGCAGTTTCGTGGCCTACGGTCACGAGCAGTACTTC. It specifies CASSFVAYGHEQYF.

This clonotype occurred many times. The V gene is TRBV28, the J gene TRBJ1-5, with a tentative D call TRBD1 (6 bases). The V end lost 4 bases, the J end lost 0 bases, and 13 bases lay between the germline ends. Germline V lookup: CDR1 MDHEN, CDR2 SYDVKM. The CDR3 spans 16 residues. The CDR3 is CASSSDRHYSNQPQHF. The CDR3 nucleotides are TGTGCCAGCAGTTCGGACAGACACTATAGCAATCAGCCCCAGCATTTT.

This clonotype was counted at least ten times. CDR3 nucleotide sequence: TGTGCCAGCAGTTACCGTCAGGAGCAGTTCTTC. It yields the protein CASSYRQEQFF. The chain recombines TRBV6-5 with TRBJ2-1; D not certain. V dropped 2 bases and J dropped 10 bases, with 6 bases sitting between them. The germline V gene has CDR1 MNHEY and CDR2 SVGAGI. The CDR3 has 11 residues.

This clonotype was seen repeatedly, ten times or more. The CDR3 nucleotides are TGTGCCAGCAGGTCCAGTCCCTACAATGAGCAGTTCTTC. Its protein is CASRSSPYNEQFF. This chain joins TRBV11-2 and TRBJ2-1; D gene unclear. This CDR3 is 13 amino acids long. V was clipped by 6 bases and J by 2 bases, with 8 bases between them. Germline CDR1 is SGHAT and CDR2 is FQNNGV.

This clonotype was detected many times. V usage is TRBV7-7 and J usage is TRBJ2-2, with D hard to call. The CDR3 runs to 14 residues. The germline gives CDR1 SSHAT, CDR2 FNYEAQ (reference sequence). V lost 2 bases and J 4 bases, leaving 8 bases between the germline ends. The CDR3 nucleotides are TGTGCCAGCAGCTTATACGCATTCACCGGGGAGCTGTTTTTT. Translating it yields CASSLYAFTGELFF.

Ten or more counts support this clonotype. This chain joins TRBV13 and TRBJ2-3; possible D gene TRBD2, 5 bases. The CDR3 contains 14 residues. Germline V gives CDR1 PRHDT, CDR2 FYEKMQ (reference sequence). Trimming pared 5 bases from V and 4 bases from J, leaving 13 bases between. The DNA of the CDR3 is TGTGCCAGCAGCAGCGGACTCACACCAGATACGCAGTATTTT. Residues: CASSSGLTPDTQYF.

This clonotype was seen many times. The chain combines TRBV21-1 with TRBJ1-1; the table's D gene call, TRBD1, was not cross checked with the DNA. TRBV21-1 is assigned pseudogene status. This CDR3 spans 18 amino acids. The CDR3 loop is CASSKEVQDRIRNTEAFF. The CDR3 region has the DNA TGTGCCAGCAGCAAAGAGGTGCAGGACAGAATTCGGAACACTGAAGCTTTCTTT.

This clonotype was detected only a few times. The chain links TRBV20-1 to TRBJ1-1; TRBD1 agrees at 8 bases. CDR3 size: 16 residues. The V segment lost 6 bases and the J segment 0 bases; nucleotides outside the gene matches: 12. Germline-derived CDR1 and CDR2 are DFQATT and SNEGSKA (reference sequence). For the CDR3, the DNA is TGCAGTGCCCGAGGGGCGGCAGGGGGCGTGAACACTGAAGCTTTCTTT. As protein: CSARGAAGGVNTEAFF.

This clonotype was detected only a few times. V gene TRBV2 combines with J gene TRBJ1-1; perhaps TRBD1 as D (6 bases). Germline loops: CDR1 SNHLY, CDR2 FYNNEI. The CDR3 has 13 amino acids. V was shortened by 6 bases and J by 2 bases, with 10 bases between the two germline ends. CDR3 nucleotide sequence: TGTGCCAGCAGGATCAGGGGTAACACTGAAGCTTTCTTT. It is translated as CASRIRGNTEAFF.